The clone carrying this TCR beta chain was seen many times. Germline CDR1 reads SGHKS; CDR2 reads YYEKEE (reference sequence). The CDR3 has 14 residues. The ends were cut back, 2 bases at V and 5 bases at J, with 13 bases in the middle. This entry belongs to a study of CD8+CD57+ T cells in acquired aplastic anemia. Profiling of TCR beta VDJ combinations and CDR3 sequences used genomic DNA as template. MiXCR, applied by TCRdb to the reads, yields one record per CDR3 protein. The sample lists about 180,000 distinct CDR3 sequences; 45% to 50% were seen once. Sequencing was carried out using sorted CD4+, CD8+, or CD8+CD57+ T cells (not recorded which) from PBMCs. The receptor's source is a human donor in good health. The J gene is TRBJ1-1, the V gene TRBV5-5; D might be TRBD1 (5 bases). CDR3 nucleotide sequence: TGTGCCAGCAGCTTCCTCCAGGGTGAGACTGAAGCTTTCTTT. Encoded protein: CASSFLQGETEAFF.